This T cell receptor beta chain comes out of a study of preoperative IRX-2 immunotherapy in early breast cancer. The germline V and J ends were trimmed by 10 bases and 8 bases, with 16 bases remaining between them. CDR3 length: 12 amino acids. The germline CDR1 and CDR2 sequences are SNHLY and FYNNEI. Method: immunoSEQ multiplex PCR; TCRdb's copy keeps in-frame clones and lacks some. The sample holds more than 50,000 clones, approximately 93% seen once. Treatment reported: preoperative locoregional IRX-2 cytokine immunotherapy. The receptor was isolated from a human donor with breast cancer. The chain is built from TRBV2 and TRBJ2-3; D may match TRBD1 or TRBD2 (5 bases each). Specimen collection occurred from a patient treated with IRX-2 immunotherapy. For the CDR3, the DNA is TGTGCCACCAACAGGAGGTCGGGTACGCAGTATTTT. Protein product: CATNRRSGTQYF.